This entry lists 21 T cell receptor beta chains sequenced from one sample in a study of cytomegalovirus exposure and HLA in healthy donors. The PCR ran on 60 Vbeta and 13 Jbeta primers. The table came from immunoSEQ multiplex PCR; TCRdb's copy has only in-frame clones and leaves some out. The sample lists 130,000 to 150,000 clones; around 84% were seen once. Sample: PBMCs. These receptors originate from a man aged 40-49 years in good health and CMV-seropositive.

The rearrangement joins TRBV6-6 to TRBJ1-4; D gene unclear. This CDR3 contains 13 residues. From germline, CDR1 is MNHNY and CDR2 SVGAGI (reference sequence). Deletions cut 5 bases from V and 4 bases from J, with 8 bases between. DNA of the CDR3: TGTGCCAGCAGTCAACAGCATAATGAAAAACTGTTTTTT. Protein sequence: CASSQQHNEKLFF.

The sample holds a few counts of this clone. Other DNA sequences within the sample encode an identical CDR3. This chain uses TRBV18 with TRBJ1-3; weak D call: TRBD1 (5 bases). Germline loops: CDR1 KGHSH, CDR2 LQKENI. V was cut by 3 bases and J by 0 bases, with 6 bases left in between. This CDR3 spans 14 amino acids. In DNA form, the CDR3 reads TGTGCCAGCTCACCGACAGACTCTGGAAACACCATATATTTT. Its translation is CASSPTDSGNTIYF.

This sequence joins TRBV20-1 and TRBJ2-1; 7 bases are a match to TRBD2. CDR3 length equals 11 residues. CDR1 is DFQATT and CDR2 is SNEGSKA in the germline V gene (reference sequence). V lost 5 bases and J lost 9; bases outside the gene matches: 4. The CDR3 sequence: CSAGREREQFF. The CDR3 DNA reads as TGCAGTGCTGGGCGGGAGCGTGAGCAGTTCTTC.

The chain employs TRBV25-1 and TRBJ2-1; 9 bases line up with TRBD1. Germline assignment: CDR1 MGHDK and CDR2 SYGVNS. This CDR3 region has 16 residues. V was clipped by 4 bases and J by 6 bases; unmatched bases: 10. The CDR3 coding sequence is TGTGCCAGCAGTGCGCTCCCGGGACAGGGCACCAATGAGCAGTTCTTC. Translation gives CASSALPGQGTNEQFF.

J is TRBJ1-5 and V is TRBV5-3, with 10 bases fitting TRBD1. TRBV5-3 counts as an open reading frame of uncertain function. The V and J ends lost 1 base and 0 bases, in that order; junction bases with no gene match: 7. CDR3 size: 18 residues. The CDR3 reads CARSLRQGATYSNQPQHF. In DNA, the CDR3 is TGTGCCAGAAGCTTGAGACAGGGGGCCACCTATAGCAATCAGCCCCAGCATTTT.

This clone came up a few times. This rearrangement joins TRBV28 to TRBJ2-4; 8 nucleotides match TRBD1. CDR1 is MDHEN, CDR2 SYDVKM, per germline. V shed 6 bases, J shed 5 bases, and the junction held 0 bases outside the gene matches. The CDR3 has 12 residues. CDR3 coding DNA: TGTGCCAGCAGGACAGGGGAAAACATTCAGTACTTC. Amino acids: CASRTGENIQYF.

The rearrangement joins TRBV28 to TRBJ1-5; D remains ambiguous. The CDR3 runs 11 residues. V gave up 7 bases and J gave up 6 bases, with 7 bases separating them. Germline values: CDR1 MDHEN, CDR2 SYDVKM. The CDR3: CASMSGQPQHF. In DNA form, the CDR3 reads TGTGCCAGCATGTCGGGTCAGCCCCAGCATTTT.

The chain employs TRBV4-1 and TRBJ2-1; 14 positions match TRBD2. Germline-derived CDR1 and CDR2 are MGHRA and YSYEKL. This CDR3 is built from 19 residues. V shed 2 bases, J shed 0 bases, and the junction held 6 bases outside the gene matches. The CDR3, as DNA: TGCGCCAGCAGCCAACGGACTAGCGGGAGGCAGAGCTCCTACAATGAGCAGTTCTTC. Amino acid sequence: CASSQRTSGRQSSYNEQFF.

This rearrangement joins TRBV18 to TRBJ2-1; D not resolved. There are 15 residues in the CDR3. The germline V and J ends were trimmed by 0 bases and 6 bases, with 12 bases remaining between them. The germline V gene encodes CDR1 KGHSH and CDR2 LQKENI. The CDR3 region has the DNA TGTGCCAGCTCACCACCTAGCCCAAGCCTCAATGAGCAGTTCTTC. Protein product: CASSPPSPSLNEQFF. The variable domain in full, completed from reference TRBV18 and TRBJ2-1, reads NAGVMQNPRHLVRRRGQEARLRCSPMKGHSHVYWYRQLPEEGLKFMVYLQKENIIDESGMPKERFSAEFPKEGPSILRIQQVVRGDSAAYFCASSPPSPSLNEQFFGPGTRLTVL.

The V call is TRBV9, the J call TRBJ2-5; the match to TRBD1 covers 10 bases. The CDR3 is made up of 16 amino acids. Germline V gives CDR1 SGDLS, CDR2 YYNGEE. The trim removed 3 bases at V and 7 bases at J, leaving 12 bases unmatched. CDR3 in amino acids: CASSGFPGQGTGTQYF. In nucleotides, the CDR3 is TGTGCCAGCAGCGGCTTCCCGGGACAGGGGACAGGGACCCAGTACTTC.

CDR3 coding DNA: TGTGCCAGCAGCTTAGGGTACGGGGACACTGAAGCTTTCTTT. This encodes CASSLGYGDTEAFF. The V call is TRBV11-2, the J call TRBJ1-1; D unclear. The V end lost 1 base, the J end lost 3 bases, and 9 bases lay between the germline ends. Germline-derived CDR1 and CDR2 are SGHAT and FQNNGV. This CDR3 comprises 14 residues. The complete variable domain, with remaining parts taken from reference TRBV11-2 and TRBJ1-1, reads EAGVAQSPRYKIIEKRQSVAFWCNPISGHATLYWYQQILGQGPKLLIQFQNNGVVDDSQLPKDRFSAERLKGVDSTLKIQPAKLEDSAVYLCASSLGYGDTEAFFGQGTRLTVV.

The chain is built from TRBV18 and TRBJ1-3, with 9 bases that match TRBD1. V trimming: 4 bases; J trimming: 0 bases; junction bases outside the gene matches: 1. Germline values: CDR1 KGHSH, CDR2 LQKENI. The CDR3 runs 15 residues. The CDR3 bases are TGTGCCAGCTCACTGACAGGGGGCTCTGGAAACACCATATATTTT. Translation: CASSLTGGSGNTIYF.

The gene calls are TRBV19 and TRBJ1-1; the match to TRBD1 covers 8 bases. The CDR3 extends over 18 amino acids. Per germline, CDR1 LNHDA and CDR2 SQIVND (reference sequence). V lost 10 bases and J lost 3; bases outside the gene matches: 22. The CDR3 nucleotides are TGTGCCACTTCGCCTAGAGGGGCAGGGGGCGAAGGTGACACTGAAGCTTTCTTT. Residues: CATSPRGAGGEGDTEAFF. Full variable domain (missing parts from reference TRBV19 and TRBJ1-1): DGGITQSPKYLFRKEGQNVTLSCEQNLNHDAMYWYRQDPGQGLRLIYYSQIVNDFQKGDIAEGYSVSREKKESFPLTVTSAQKNPTAFYLCATSPRGAGGEGDTEAFFGQGTRLTVV.

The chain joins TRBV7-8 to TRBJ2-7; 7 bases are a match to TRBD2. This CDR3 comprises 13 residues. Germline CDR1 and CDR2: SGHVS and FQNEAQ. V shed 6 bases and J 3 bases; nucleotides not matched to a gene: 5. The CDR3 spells CASRRDYLYEQYF. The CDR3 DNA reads TGTGCCAGCAGACGGGACTACCTCTACGAGCAGTACTTC.

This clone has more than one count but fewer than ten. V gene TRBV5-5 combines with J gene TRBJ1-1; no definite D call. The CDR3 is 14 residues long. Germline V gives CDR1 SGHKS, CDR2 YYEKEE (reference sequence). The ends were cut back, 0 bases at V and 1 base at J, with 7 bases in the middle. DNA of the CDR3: TGTGCCAGCAGCTTGGCGGCAGGGAACACTGAAGCTTTCTTT. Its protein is CASSLAAGNTEAFF. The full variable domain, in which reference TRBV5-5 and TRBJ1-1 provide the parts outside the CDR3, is DAGVTQSPTHLIKTRGQQVTLRCSPISGHKSVSWYQQVLGQGPQFIFQYYEKEERGRGNFPDRFSARQFPNYSSELNVNALLLGDSALYLCASSLAAGNTEAFFGQGTRLTVV.

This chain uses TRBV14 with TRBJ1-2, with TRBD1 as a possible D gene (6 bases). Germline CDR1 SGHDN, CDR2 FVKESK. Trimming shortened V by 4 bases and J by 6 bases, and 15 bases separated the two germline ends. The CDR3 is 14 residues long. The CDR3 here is CASSLQGLGDGYTF. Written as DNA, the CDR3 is TGTGCCAGCAGCCTGCAGGGGTTGGGAGATGGCTACACCTTC.

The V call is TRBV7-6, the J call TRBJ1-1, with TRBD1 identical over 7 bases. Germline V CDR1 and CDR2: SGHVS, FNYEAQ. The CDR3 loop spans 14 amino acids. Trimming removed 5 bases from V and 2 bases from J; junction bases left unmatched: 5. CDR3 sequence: CASSPGQLNTEAFF. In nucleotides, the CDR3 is TGTGCCAGCAGCCCGGGACAGCTTAACACTGAAGCTTTCTTT. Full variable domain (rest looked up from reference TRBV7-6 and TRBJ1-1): GAGVSQSPRYKVTKRGQDVALRCDPISGHVSLYWYRQALGQGPEFLTYFNYEAQQDKSGLPNDRFSAERPEGSISTLTIQRTEQRDSAMYRCASSPGQLNTEAFFGQGTRLTVV.

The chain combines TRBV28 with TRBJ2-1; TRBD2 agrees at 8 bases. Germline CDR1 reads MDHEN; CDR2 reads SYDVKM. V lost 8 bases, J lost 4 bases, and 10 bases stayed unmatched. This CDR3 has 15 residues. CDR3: CASAESGSMYNEQFF. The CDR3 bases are TGTGCCAGCGCTGAAAGCGGGAGTATGTACAATGAGCAGTTCTTC.

The CDR3 DNA follows: TGTGCCAGCAGCCTGTACAGGGAGAACACCGGGGAGCTGTTTTTT. This sequence encodes CASSLYRENTGELFF. This sequence joins TRBV6-5 and TRBJ2-2, with D tentatively TRBD1 (6 bases). The germline V gene encodes CDR1 MNHEY and CDR2 SVGAGI. The CDR3 sequence is 15 residues long. Trimming shortened V by 6 bases and J by 1 base, and 12 bases separated the two germline ends.

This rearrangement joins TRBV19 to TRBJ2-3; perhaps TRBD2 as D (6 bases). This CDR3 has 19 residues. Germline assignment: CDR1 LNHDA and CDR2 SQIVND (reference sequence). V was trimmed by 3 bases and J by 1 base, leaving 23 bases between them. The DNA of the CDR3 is TGTGCCAGTAGTATCCTACTCGGGCTAGCGAGAAGACGCACAGATACGCAGTATTTT. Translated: CASSILLGLARRRTDTQYF.

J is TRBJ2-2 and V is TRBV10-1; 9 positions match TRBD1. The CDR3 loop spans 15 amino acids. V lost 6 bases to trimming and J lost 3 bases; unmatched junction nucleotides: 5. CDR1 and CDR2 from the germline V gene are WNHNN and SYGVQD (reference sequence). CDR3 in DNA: TGCGCCAGCAGCCCCGGGACAGGGTACACCGGGGAGCTGTTTTTT. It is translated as CASSPGTGYTGELFF.